A single sample is the source of the 25 T cell receptor beta chains below, sequenced in a study of T cell repertoires and HLA-DP antigens. Produced via immunoSEQ multiplex PCR; TCRdb's table is partial and in-frame only. The table lists about 110,000 clones, 90% to 95% of them singletons. For these receptors, no antigen is known. Sequenced: CD4+ T cells from PBMCs. All receptors derive from a woman between 18 and 30 years old in good health and CMV-seronegative.

DNA of the CDR3: TGTGCTAGTGGGACCCCCCTGGGGGGATATGGCTACACCTTC. Translation: CASGTPLGGYGYTF. The V call is TRBV12-5, the J call TRBJ1-2, with D possibly matching TRBD1 (5 bases). Germline CDR1 is LGHNT and CDR2 is FRNRAP. V dropped 6 bases and J dropped 5 bases, with 16 bases sitting between them. The CDR3 length is 14 residues.

The chain couples TRBV7-9 to TRBJ2-3; a possible D gene is TRBD2 (5 bases). V was trimmed by 3 bases and J by 6 bases, leaving 19 bases between them. Looked up from germline, CDR1 is SEHNR and CDR2 is FQNEAQ (reference sequence). The CDR3 has 16 residues. The DNA for the CDR3 is TGTGCCAGCAGCTTCTCCGGGAAGCCTCCATTCGATACGCAGTATTTT. As protein: CASSFSGKPPFDTQYF.

The V call is TRBV2, the J call TRBJ1-5; D might be TRBD1 (5 bases). V was trimmed by 6 bases and J by 4 bases, leaving 16 bases between them. Germline V lookup: CDR1 SNHLY, CDR2 FYNNEI. The CDR3 extends over 15 amino acids. The CDR3 loop is CASRGDRGYNQPQHF. CDR3 in DNA: TGTGCCAGCAGAGGGGACCGCGGGTATAATCAGCCCCAGCATTTT.

The chain recombines TRBV5-4 with TRBJ2-6; D remains ambiguous. Germline V lookup: CDR1 SGHNT, CDR2 YYREEE (reference sequence). With 5 bases removed from V and 2 bases from J, the gap between germline ends came to 11 bases. The CDR3 has 15 amino acids. Written as DNA, the CDR3 is TGTGCCAGCAGGGCTATGGTTCCTGGGGCCAACGTCCTGACTTTC. Protein product: CASRAMVPGANVLTF.

J is TRBJ2-5 and V is TRBV23-1, with D perhaps matching TRBD1 (5 bases). TRBV23-1 is placed among ORFs of uncertain function. V lost 0 bases, J lost 5 bases, and 25 bases lay in between. The CDR3 runs 19 residues. The CDR3: CASSQSRCKGRKGWETQYF. CDR3 in DNA: TGCGCCAGCAGTCAATCGCGTTGTAAGGGGCGCAAAGGTTGGGAGACCCAGTACTTC.

This clone was seen only a few times. The CDR3 here is CASTPIGQNYGYTF. CDR3 in DNA: TGTGCCAGTACCCCTATCGGGCAGAACTATGGCTACACCTTC. J is TRBJ1-2 and V is TRBV19, with D uncertain. The V and J ends lost 7 bases and 2 bases respectively, with 14 bases between them. The CDR3 is made up of 14 amino acids. Looked up from germline, CDR1 is LNHDA and CDR2 is SQIVND (reference sequence).

The chain employs TRBV10-3 and TRBJ2-5; perhaps TRBD2 as D (5 bases). The V and J ends lost 3 bases and 2 bases respectively, with 13 bases between them. Germline values: CDR1 ENHRY, CDR2 SYGVKD. The CDR3 extends over 15 amino acids. The chain's CDR3 is CAISDATPGQETQYF. The CDR3 region has the DNA TGTGCCATCAGTGACGCGACGCCGGGACAAGAGACCCAGTACTTC.

The rearrangement links TRBV7-9 to TRBJ2-7, with TRBD1 matching 8 bases. The CDR3 sequence is 14 residues long. The germline V gene has CDR1 SEHNR and CDR2 FQNEAQ (reference sequence). V lost 5 bases and J lost 5; bases outside the gene matches: 8. The CDR3 nucleotides read TGTGCCAGCAGCCTCGGACAGGGTATCGACGAGCAGTACGTC. It translates to CASSLGQGIDEQYV.

CDR3 residues: CASSPSVGVYNEQFF. DNA of the CDR3: TGTGCCAGCAGTCCCAGTGTAGGGGTCTACAATGAGCAGTTCTTC. The chain joins TRBV27 to TRBJ2-1; D possibly corresponds to TRBD1 (5 bases). The V end lost 5 bases, the J end lost 3 bases, and 14 bases lay between the germline ends. The germline V gene has CDR1 MNHEY and CDR2 SMNVEV (reference sequence). This CDR3 is 15 amino acids long.

This clone was observed a single time. The chain recombines TRBV19 with TRBJ1-5; tentatively, D is TRBD1 (5 bases). The CDR3 is 14 residues long. V was trimmed by 7 bases and J by 5 bases, leaving 15 bases between them. Germline CDR1 LNHDA, CDR2 SQIVND (reference sequence). The chain's CDR3 is CASTTGDVYQPQHF. CDR3 coding DNA: TGTGCCAGTACTACGGGGGATGTGTATCAGCCCCAGCATTTT. Filled out from reference TRBV19 and TRBJ1-5, the complete variable domain reads DGGITQSPKYLFRKEGQNVTLSCEQNLNHDAMYWYRQDPGQGLRLIYYSQIVNDFQKGDIAEGYSVSREKKESFPLTVTSAQKNPTAFYLCASTTGDVYQPQHFGDGTRLSIL.

This chain uses TRBV4-2 with TRBJ2-5; 8 bases agree with TRBD2. The V gene end was trimmed by 3 bases and the J gene end by 3 bases; junction bases not matched to a gene: 6. The CDR3 runs 15 residues. From germline, CDR1 is LGHNA and CDR2 YNFKEQ. CDR3 residues: CASSQTEREKETQYF. The CDR3 DNA follows: TGTGCCAGCAGCCAGACCGAGCGGGAGAAAGAGACCCAGTACTTC.

The V gene is TRBV15, the J gene TRBJ2-3; the match to TRBD2 covers 14 bases. The CDR3 is made up of 23 amino acids. The junction had 23 bases not matched to a gene; V was cut back by 3 bases and J by 3 bases. Germline CDR1 and CDR2: LNHNV and YYDKDF (reference sequence). CDR3 residues: CATSRPEGAQKRLAGGRTDTQYF. The CDR3 nucleotides are TGTGCCACCAGCAGGCCAGAGGGGGCACAGAAACGACTAGCGGGGGGGCGGACAGATACGCAGTATTTT.

The V and J genes are TRBV7-9 and TRBJ2-1; D not certain. The V gene's germline CDR1 is SEHNR and CDR2 FQNEAQ (reference sequence). V lost 2 bases, J lost 3 bases, and 11 bases lay in between. The CDR3 is made up of 15 amino acids. As DNA, the CDR3 is TGTGCCAGCAGCTTATTGGCAGCCGACTACAATGAGCAGTTCTTC. It translates to CASSLLAADYNEQFF.

The gene calls are TRBV27 and TRBJ2-7; unclear D gene. V was trimmed by 5 bases and J by 5 bases, leaving 16 bases between them. CDR1 and CDR2 (germline): MNHEY, SMNVEV (reference sequence). This CDR3 is 14 amino acids long. The CDR3 region has the DNA TGTGCCAGCAGTCCGACCCAGACCAAAGACGAGCAGTACTTC. Translating it yields CASSPTQTKDEQYF.

V gene TRBV4-1 combines with J gene TRBJ1-3; the D gene is possibly TRBD1 (5 bases). The CDR3 is 16 residues long. Trimming took off 1 base at V and 0 bases at J, with 10 bases between the two ends. The V gene's germline CDR1 is MGHRA and CDR2 YSYEKL. The CDR3 DNA reads TGCGCCAGCAGCCAAGTCCCAGGGAACTCTGGAAACACCATATATTTT. It yields the protein CASSQVPGNSGNTIYF.

The sample holds many counts of this clone. The CDR3 reads CASSLGKKLAGVSYNEQFF. The CDR3 DNA sequence: TGTGCCAGCAGCTTAGGAAAGAAACTAGCGGGGGTCTCCTACAATGAGCAGTTCTTC. The chain is built from TRBV11-2 and TRBJ2-1; TRBD2 matches at 11 bases. The CDR3 has 19 residues. Unmatched junction bases numbered 8, after V lost 1 base and J lost 0 bases. The germline V gene has CDR1 SGHAT and CDR2 FQNNGV.

This clone was observed once. The CDR3 reads CASSLVPGGAYEQYV. CDR3 nucleotide sequence: TGTGCCAGCAGCTTGGTACCCGGGGGGGCCTACGAGCAGTACGTC. The chain is built from TRBV5-5 and TRBJ2-7; TRBD2 matches 8 bases. The CDR3 is made up of 15 amino acids. Germline CDR1 is SGHKS and CDR2 is YYEKEE (reference sequence). J lost 2 bases, V lost 0 bases, and 4 bases had no gene match.

The chain is built from TRBV4-1 and TRBJ2-7; TRBD2 agrees at 11 bases. Trimming at V came to 2 bases and at J to 6 bases, leaving 9 bases not matched to a gene. The germline CDR1 and CDR2 sequences are MGHRA and YSYEKL. This CDR3 has 16 residues. Here the CDR3 reads CASSQNRLAGSGEQYF. The CDR3 DNA sequence: TGCGCCAGCAGCCAAAACCGACTAGCGGGAAGCGGCGAGCAGTACTTC.

In this sample, this clone turned up once. The chain couples TRBV18 to TRBJ1-4; 7 bases map to TRBD1. Germline values: CDR1 KGHSH, CDR2 LQKENI. This CDR3 spans 15 amino acids. V shed 6 bases, J shed 7 bases, and the junction held 11 bases outside the gene matches. CDR3 region: CASSPTGVEGEKLFF. For the CDR3, the DNA is TGTGCCAGCTCCCCTACAGGGGTAGAAGGTGAAAAACTGTTTTTT.

The chain joins TRBV5-1 to TRBJ1-1, with unresolved D. This CDR3 spans 15 amino acids. The ends were cut back, 5 bases at V and 0 bases at J, with 14 bases in the middle. In germline, CDR1 is SGHRS, CDR2 YFSETQ. CDR3 bases: TGCGCCAGCAGGAGACTAACTCGCATGAACACTGAAGCTTTCTTT. Its translation: CASRRLTRMNTEAFF.

The chain uses TRBV7-3 and TRBJ1-2; D unresolved. CDR1 is SGHTA, CDR2 FQGTGA, per germline. This CDR3 is built from 13 residues. V was shortened by 5 bases and J by 2 bases, with 9 bases between the two germline ends. CDR3 bases: TGTGCCAGCAGCCGCGGGGAGAACTATGGCTACACCTTC. Translating it yields CASSRGENYGYTF.

The gene calls are TRBV7-2 and TRBJ2-5; D remains unclear. Germline CDR1 is SGHTA and CDR2 is FQGNSA. The germline V and J ends were trimmed by 5 bases and 3 bases, with 10 bases remaining between them. CDR3 length equals 13 residues. The CDR3 DNA sequence: TGTGCCAGCAGCCCGGGCCTTAAAGAGACCCAGTACTTC. It translates to CASSPGLKETQYF. Full variable domain (rest looked up from reference TRBV7-2 and TRBJ2-5): GAGVSQSPSNKVTEKGKDVELRCDPISGHTALYWYRQSLGQGLEFLIYFQGNSAPDKSGLPSDRFSAERTGGSVSTLTIQRTQQEDSAVYLCASSPGLKETQYFGPGTRLLVL.

This chain links TRBV5-1 with TRBJ1-4; TRBD1 agrees at 8 bases. Trimming took 0 bases from V and 8 from J; bases not matched to a gene: 3. The germline gives CDR1 SGHRS, CDR2 YFSETQ. This CDR3 region has 14 residues. The CDR3 reads CASSLEDRVEKLFF. The CDR3 bases are TGCGCCAGCAGCTTGGAGGACAGGGTGGAAAAACTGTTTTTT.

In this sample, this clone turned up once. The CDR3 DNA sequence: TGTGCCAGCAGCTCAACCCCCTGGCAGTACAATGAGCAGTTCTTC. This sequence encodes CASSSTPWQYNEQFF. The chain links TRBV7-2 to TRBJ2-1, with D unresolved. This CDR3 spans 15 amino acids. Germline CDR1 reads SGHTA; CDR2 reads FQGNSA. V lost 4 bases to trimming and J lost 4 bases, with 14 bases between them.

The chain uses TRBV14 and TRBJ1-1, with 7 bases identical to TRBD1. Trimming removed 7 bases from V and 5 bases from J; junction bases left unmatched: 10. Germline-derived CDR1 and CDR2 are SGHDN and FVKESK. There are 14 residues in the CDR3. The CDR3 sequence: CASTGTGVVTEAFF. DNA of the CDR3: TGTGCCAGCACCGGAACAGGGGTGGTGACTGAAGCTTTCTTT.